At least ten counts were recorded for the clone carrying this TCR beta chain. Its antigen is not identified. The sample is drawn from a study of cytomegalovirus exposure and HLA in healthy donors. Broader study findings: Three chains linked to CMV were shown in vitro to be specific for CMV antigens.

Using immunoSEQ multiplex PCR, the repertoire was profiled, and TCRdb retains in-frame clones only, with some absent. The sample includes 150,000 or so clones, about 89% of them seen just once. V dropped 3 bases and J dropped 4 bases, with 13 bases sitting between them. The germline gives CDR1 MNHEY, CDR2 SMNVEV (reference sequence). The CDR3 is made up of 15 amino acids. The sequencing sample was made of PBMCs. This sequence was found in a young woman in good health and CMV-seropositive. This chain uses TRBV27 with TRBJ1-5; D remains ambiguous. The DNA for the CDR3 is TGTGCCAGCAGTTTGGTTTTGTCTGAGAATCAGCCCCAGCATTTT. Translating gives CASSLVLSENQPQHF.